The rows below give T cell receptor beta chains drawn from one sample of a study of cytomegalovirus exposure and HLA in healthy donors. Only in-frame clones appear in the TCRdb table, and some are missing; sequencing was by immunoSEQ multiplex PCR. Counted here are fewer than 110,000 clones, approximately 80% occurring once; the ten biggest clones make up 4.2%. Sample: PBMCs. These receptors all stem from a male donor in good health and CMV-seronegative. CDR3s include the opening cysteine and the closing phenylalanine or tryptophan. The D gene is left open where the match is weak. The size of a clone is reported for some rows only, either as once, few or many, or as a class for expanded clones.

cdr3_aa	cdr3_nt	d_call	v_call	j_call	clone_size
CSVQTHRGYNEQFF	TGCAGCGTTCAGACTCACAGGGGCTACAATGAGCAGTTCTTC	TRBD1	TRBV29-1	TRBJ2-1	-
CASSLSGSAYEQYF	TGTGCCAGCAGCCTTAGCGGGAGTGCCTACGAGCAGTACTTC	TRBD2	TRBV4-2	TRBJ2-7	-
CASSEAAAQFF	TGTGCCAGCAGTGAAGCGGCGGCTCAGTTCTTC	-	TRBV2	TRBJ2-1	few
CASSSAVSYEQYF	TGCGCCAGCTCATCCGCTGTATCCTACGAGCAGTACTTC	-	TRBV5-1	TRBJ2-7	-
CASSLAGLAGAYEQYF	TGTGCCAGCAGCTTAGCCGGACTAGCGGGCGCCTACGAGCAGTACTTC	TRBD2	TRBV7-8	TRBJ2-7	-
CASSQRTSPGTGLGFRNEQFF	TGCGCCAGCAGCCAACGGACGAGTCCCGGGACAGGATTGGGATTTCGGAATGAGCAGTTCTTC	TRBD1	TRBV4-1	TRBJ2-1	few
CASSLRLAGVTDTQYF	TGTGCCAGCAGCTTACGGCTAGCGGGAGTCACAGATACGCAGTATTTT	TRBD2	TRBV7-2	TRBJ2-3	-
CASRPLQRDQDYEQYF	TGTGCCAGCAGACCCTTACAGCGGGACCAGGACTACGAGCAGTACTTC	TRBD2	TRBV9	TRBJ2-7	few
CASSGTRSSYEQYF	TGTGCCAGCAGTGGAACTAGAAGCTCCTACGAGCAGTACTTC	-	TRBV2	TRBJ2-7	-
CASSLGANNYGYTF	TGTGCCAGCAGCCTAGGGGCCAACAACTATGGCTACACCTTC	-	TRBV28	TRBJ1-2	few
CASSETGGSQPQHF	TGTGCCAGCAGCGAGACAGGGGGGTCTCAGCCCCAGCATTTT	TRBD1	TRBV9	TRBJ1-5	-
CASSIRQSSYEQYF	TGTGCCAGTAGTATAAGACAGTCCTCCTACGAGCAGTACTTC	-	TRBV19	TRBJ2-7	few
CAWAMPPGELFF	TGTGCCTGGGCTATGCCCCCCGGGGAGCTGTTTTTT	-	TRBV30	TRBJ2-2	once
CAWSEPGTPNQPQHF	TGTGCCTGGAGTGAGCCCGGGACTCCGAATCAGCCCCAGCATTTT	-	TRBV30	TRBJ1-5	once
CASSPSLAGAQETQYF	TGTGCCAGCAGCCCCAGTCTAGCGGGTGCCCAAGAGACCCAGTACTTC	TRBD2	TRBV9	TRBJ2-5	-
CSVVQVRDREFF	TGCAGCGTTGTGCAGGTCCGGGACAGGGAGTTCTTC	TRBD1	TRBV29-1	TRBJ2-1	-
CASSPPQRVKYEQYF	TGTGCCAGCTCACCACCCCAGCGGGTAAAATACGAGCAGTACTTC	-	TRBV18	TRBJ2-7	-
CASSDFDRVNEQFF	TGTGCCAGCAGTGATTTCGACAGGGTAAATGAGCAGTTCTTC	TRBD1	TRBV25-1	TRBJ2-1	-
CSAQTSETQYF	TGCAGTGCCCAGACTTCAGAGACCCAGTACTTC	-	TRBV20-1	TRBJ2-5	-
CATSRLEGGSYNEQFF	TGTGCCACCAGCCGCCTTGAGGGAGGGTCCTACAATGAGCAGTTCTTC	TRBD2	TRBV15	TRBJ2-1	-
CASSEGGGSTEAFF	TGTGCCAGCAGTGAAGGAGGGGGAAGCACTGAAGCTTTCTTT	-	TRBV6-1	TRBJ1-1	-
CASSRKTGSQNTEAFF	TGTGCCAGTAGTAGGAAGACAGGGTCCCAGAACACTGAAGCTTTCTTT	TRBD1	TRBV19	TRBJ1-1	medium-sized
CAWSRQNSPLHF	TGTGCCTGGAGTAGACAGAATTCACCCCTCCACTTT	-	TRBV30	TRBJ1-6	-
CASSLPHSSTNEKLFF	TGTGCCAGCAGTTTACCCCACAGTTCGACTAATGAAAAACTGTTTTTT	-	TRBV28	TRBJ1-4	once
CARSSGRGVGMNTEAFF	TGTGCCAGATCAAGCGGCAGGGGAGTCGGAATGAACACTGAAGCTTTCTTT	-	TRBV2	TRBJ1-1	many
CAISADRVSGNQPQHF	TGTGCCATCAGTGCCGACAGGGTATCGGGCAATCAGCCCCAGCATTTT	TRBD1	TRBV10-3	TRBJ1-5	-
CASSPKTGTNTGELFF	TGTGCCAGCAGCCCTAAGACAGGGACTAACACCGGGGAGCTGTTTTTT	-	TRBV11-3	TRBJ2-2	-
CASSSVDMPNTGELFF	TGTGCCAGCAGCTCGGTAGACATGCCGAACACCGGGGAGCTGTTTTTT	-	TRBV5-6	TRBJ2-2	few
CASRETGGTEAFF	TGCGCCAGCAGAGAAACAGGGGGCACTGAAGCTTTCTTT	TRBD1	TRBV5-1	TRBJ1-1	-
CASSQDGPVLQETQYF	TGCGCCAGCAGCCAAGATGGCCCCGTACTACAAGAGACCCAGTACTTC	-	TRBV4-1	TRBJ2-5	-
CASSPYADSRNEQFF	TGTGCCAGCTCACCGTATGCTGACTCCCGGAATGAGCAGTTCTTC	-	TRBV18	TRBJ2-1	-
CASSPQLYNSPLHF	TGTGCCAGCAGCCCCCAACTTTATAATTCACCCCTCCACTTT	-	TRBV6-5	TRBJ1-6	-
CASSFRGARTSGYNEQFF	TGTGCCAGCAGTTTTAGGGGGGCTCGGACTAGCGGCTACAATGAGCAGTTCTTC	TRBD2	TRBV27	TRBJ2-1	-
CASSQNSGLAGVGEQYF	TGTGCCAGCAGTCAAAACTCGGGACTAGCGGGAGTGGGGGAGCAGTACTTC	TRBD2	TRBV27	TRBJ2-7	few
CASSLEGGVGETQYF	TGTGCCAGCAGCTTAGAGGGCGGGGTTGGGGAGACCCAGTACTTC	-	TRBV7-2	TRBJ2-5	-
CASSRTGGITGELFF	TGTGCCAGCAGTCGGACAGGGGGCATCACCGGGGAGCTGTTTTTT	TRBD1	TRBV5-4	TRBJ2-2	few